Listed below are T cell receptor beta chains from one sample, sequenced in a study of blood T cell repertoires in COVID-19. Sequencing used immunoSEQ multiplex PCR; TCRdb keeps in-frame clones, though not all of them. The data show 300,000 to 500,000 clones, approximately 85% seen once. Sequencing input: PBMCs or T cells enriched from blood (not recorded which). All receptors come from a woman aged 35 to 49 with acute COVID-19. Each CDR3 is given with its conserved first and last residue. A D gene is named only where the DNA matches it firmly. The size entry is marked missing in some rows and otherwise reads once, few, many or a size class.

clone size,J gene,D gene,V gene,CDR3 protein,CDR3 DNA
-,TRBJ2-3,TRBD1,TRBV3-1/TRBV3-2,CASSPWDRNTDTQYF,TGTGCCAGCAGCCCCTGGGACAGAAACACAGATACGCAGTATTTT
-,TRBJ1-5,TRBD1,TRBV19,CASSITGGNQPQHF,TGTGCCAGTAGTATAACAGGGGGCAATCAGCCCCAGCATTTT
-,TRBJ1-2,-,TRBV19,CASKSPGNYGYTF,TGTGCCAGTAAGAGCCCAGGGAACTATGGCTACACCTTC
-,TRBJ2-3,TRBD2,TRBV19,CASSPQLVSGGFLHTQYF,TGTGCCAGTAGTCCCCAGTTAGTCAGCGGGGGGTTCCTACATACGCAGTATTTT
-,TRBJ2-5,-,TRBV5-4,CASSLDGGNQETQYF,TGTGCCAGCAGCTTGGATGGCGGTAACCAAGAGACCCAGTACTTC
-,TRBJ2-5,-,TRBV6-5,CASGKRGGQEKTQYF,TGTGCCAGCGGCAAAAGGGGGGGGCAGGAGAAGACCCAGTACTTC
-,TRBJ1-1,-,TRBV2,CASSSPPNTEAFF,TGTGCCAGCAGCTCTCCCCCGAACACTGAAGCTTTCTTT
-,TRBJ2-5,TRBD2,TRBV3-1/TRBV3-2,CASSLRRGGQYF,TGTGCCAGCAGCCTCCGGCGGGGGGGCCAGTACTTC
-,TRBJ2-7,TRBD2,TRBV9,CASSPGSGGNYEQYF,TGTGCCAGCAGCCCCGGCAGCGGGGGCAACTACGAGCAGTACTTC
-,TRBJ1-2,-,TRBV6-5,CASSPYDSPNYGYTF,TGTGCCAGCAGTCCTTATGACAGTCCTAACTATGGCTACACCTTC
-,TRBJ2-3,TRBD2,TRBV7-9,CASSRITSGGDTQYF,TGTGCCAGCAGCCGTATCACTAGCGGTGGCGATACGCAGTATTTT
-,TRBJ1-5,-,TRBV18,CASSYDRFEPQHF,TGTGCCAGCTCATACGACAGATTTGAGCCCCAGCATTTT
-,TRBJ1-1,-,TRBV20-1,CSARLSTEAFF,TGCAGTGCTAGACTTAGTACTGAAGCTTTCTTT
-,TRBJ1-1,-,TRBV5-5,CASSPVGFGGVNTEAFF,TGTGCCAGCAGCCCGGTGGGGTTCGGAGGGGTGAATACTGAAGCTTTCTTT
-,TRBJ1-1,-,TRBV5-6,CASSLDLNTEAFF,TGTGCCAGCAGCTTGGACTTGAACACTGAAGCTTTCTTT
-,TRBJ2-1,-,TRBV27,CASSFRLGNEQFF,TGTGCCAGCAGTTTCAGGCTGGGCAATGAGCAGTTCTTC
-,TRBJ2-2,TRBD2,TRBV3-1/TRBV3-2,CASSQPLAGGAGELFF,TGTGCCAGCAGCCAACCTCTAGCGGGGGGGGCCGGGGAGCTGTTTTTT
-,TRBJ1-1,-,TRBV6-5,CASSTNQGRAFF,TGTGCCAGCAGTACCAACCAGGGGAGAGCTTTCTTT
-,TRBJ1-2,-,TRBV25-1,CASSANHDREDGYTF,TGTGCCAGCAGTGCTAATCATGACAGAGAAGATGGCTACACCTTC
once,TRBJ1-2,TRBD1,TRBV2,CASSATTGAHGNGYTF,TGTGCCAGCAGTGCTACCACAGGGGCCCACGGAAATGGCTACACCTTC
-,TRBJ1-5,TRBD1,TRBV19,CASSHRGSQHF,TGTGCCAGTAGTCACAGGGGCTCCCAGCATTTT
-,TRBJ2-5,TRBD1,TRBV2,CASKRQGQTQYF,TGTGCCAGCAAAAGACAGGGCCAGACCCAGTACTTC
-,TRBJ2-7,TRBD2,TRBV5-5,CASSPPRELAISEQYF,TGTGCCAGCAGCCCCCCGCGGGAACTAGCGATATCGGAGCAGTACTTC
once,TRBJ1-4,-,TRBV5-1,CASSLVSGSEEKLFF,TGCGCCAGCAGCTTGGTTTCGGGGTCGGAGGAAAAACTGTTTTTT
-,TRBJ1-2,TRBD1,TRBV28,CASRPGTGQIYGYTF,TGTGCCAGCAGACCCGGGACAGGGCAAATCTATGGCTACACCTTC
-,TRBJ1-2,-,TRBV5-4,CASSPRIGDGYTF,TGTGCCAGCAGCCCAAGGATCGGGGATGGCTACACCTTC
-,TRBJ2-3,TRBD1,TRBV27,CASSSSRGQASTDTQYF,TGTGCCAGCAGTTCCAGCCGGGGACAGGCGAGCACAGATACGCAGTATTTT
-,TRBJ1-1,-,TRBV4-1,CASSQAPGPNTEAFF,TGCGCCAGCAGCCAAGCCCCAGGTCCGAACACTGAAGCTTTCTTT
-,TRBJ2-1,TRBD2,TRBV20-1,CSASRGLAGLQSYNEQFF,TGCAGTGCTAGTCGGGGACTAGCGGGGCTTCAATCCTACAATGAGCAGTTCTTC
once,TRBJ2-7,-,TRBV29-1,CSVARDNYEQYF,TGCAGCGTTGCCCGGGACAACTACGAGCAGTACTTC
-,TRBJ1-5,-,TRBV7-9,CASSLAEEAPHF,TGTGCCAGCAGCTTAGCAGAGGAGGCACCGCATTTT
-,TRBJ2-7,-,TRBV12-3/TRBV12-4,CASSSGSREQYF,TGTGCCAGCAGTTCGGGGTCGCGCGAGCAGTACTTC
-,TRBJ2-7,TRBD1,TRBV10-3,CATTGTGVYEQYF,TGTGCCACCACGGGGACAGGGGTTTACGAGCAGTACTTC
-,TRBJ1-5,TRBD1,TRBV3-1/TRBV3-2,CASSRQGYSNQPQHF,TGTGCCAGCAGCCGACAGGGGTATAGCAATCAGCCCCAGCATTTT
-,TRBJ1-5,-,TRBV4-2,CASSQTRVQPQHF,TGTGCCAGCAGCCAAACCAGGGTGCAGCCCCAGCATTTT
-,TRBJ1-2,TRBD1,TRBV6-5,CASRDSETYGYTF,TGTGCCAGCCGGGACAGTGAGACCTATGGCTACACCTTC
-,TRBJ2-1,TRBD2,TRBV5-4,CASSSPGGQDEQFF,TGTGCCAGCAGCTCCCCGGGGGGGCAGGATGAGCAGTTCTTC
-,TRBJ2-7,-,TRBV18,CASSPKGDNEQYF,TGTGCCAGCTCACCTAAGGGGGACAACGAGCAGTACTTC
-,TRBJ2-2,-,TRBV7-2,CASSKTGRDTGELFF,TGTGCCAGCAGCAAAACAGGGCGAGACACCGGGGAGCTGTTTTTT
-,TRBJ2-5,TRBD2,TRBV18,CASSPPTSGGQETQYF,TGTGCCAGCTCACCACCGACTAGCGGGGGGCAAGAGACCCAGTACTTC
-,TRBJ2-3,TRBD2,TRBV19,CASSIVSSGGGQDTQYF,TGTGCCAGTAGTATAGTTTCTAGCGGGGGGGGTCAAGATACGCAGTATTTT
-,TRBJ2-1,TRBD1,TRBV10-3,CAISESGTGSYNEQFF,TGTGCCATCAGTGAGTCGGGGACAGGGTCCTACAATGAGCAGTTCTTC